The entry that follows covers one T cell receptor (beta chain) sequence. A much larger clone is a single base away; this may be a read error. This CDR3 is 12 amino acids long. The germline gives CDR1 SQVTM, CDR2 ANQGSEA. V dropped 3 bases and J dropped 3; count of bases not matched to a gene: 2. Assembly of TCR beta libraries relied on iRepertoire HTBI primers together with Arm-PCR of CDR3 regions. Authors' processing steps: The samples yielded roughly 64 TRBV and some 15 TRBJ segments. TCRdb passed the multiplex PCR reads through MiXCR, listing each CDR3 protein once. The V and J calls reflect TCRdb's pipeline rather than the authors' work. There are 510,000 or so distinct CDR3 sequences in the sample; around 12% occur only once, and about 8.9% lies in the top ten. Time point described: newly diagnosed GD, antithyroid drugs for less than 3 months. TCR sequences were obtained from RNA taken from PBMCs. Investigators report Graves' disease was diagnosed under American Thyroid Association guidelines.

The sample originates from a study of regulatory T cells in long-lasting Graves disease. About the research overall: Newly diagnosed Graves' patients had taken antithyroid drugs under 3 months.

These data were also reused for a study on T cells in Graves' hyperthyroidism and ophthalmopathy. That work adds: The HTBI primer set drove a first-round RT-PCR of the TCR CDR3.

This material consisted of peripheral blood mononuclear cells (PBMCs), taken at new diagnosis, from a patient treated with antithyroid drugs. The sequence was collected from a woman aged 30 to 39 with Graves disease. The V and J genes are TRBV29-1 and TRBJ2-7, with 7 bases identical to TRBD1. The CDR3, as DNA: TGCAGCGTTGACGCAGGGGGCTACGAGCAGTACTTC. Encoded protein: CSVDAGGYEQYF.